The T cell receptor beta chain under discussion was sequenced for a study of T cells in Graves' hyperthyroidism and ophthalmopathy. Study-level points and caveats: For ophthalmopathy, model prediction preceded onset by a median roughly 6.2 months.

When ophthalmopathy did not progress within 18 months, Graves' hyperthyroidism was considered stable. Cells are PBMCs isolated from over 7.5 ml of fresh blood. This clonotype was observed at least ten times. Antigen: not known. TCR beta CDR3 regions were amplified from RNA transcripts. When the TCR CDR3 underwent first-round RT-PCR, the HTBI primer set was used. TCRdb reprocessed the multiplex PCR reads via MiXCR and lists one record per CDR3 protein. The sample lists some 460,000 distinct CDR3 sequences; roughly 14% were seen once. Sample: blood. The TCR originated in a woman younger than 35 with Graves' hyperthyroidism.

The CDR3: CASSFRSRNQPQHF. CDR3 nucleotides: TGTGCCAGCAGTTTTCGCTCCCGGAACCAGCCCCAGCATTTT. The chain couples TRBV12-3 or TRBV12-4 to TRBJ1-5; D call uncertain. The CDR3 contains 14 residues. The germline V and J ends were trimmed by 3 bases and 7 bases, with 13 bases remaining between them.